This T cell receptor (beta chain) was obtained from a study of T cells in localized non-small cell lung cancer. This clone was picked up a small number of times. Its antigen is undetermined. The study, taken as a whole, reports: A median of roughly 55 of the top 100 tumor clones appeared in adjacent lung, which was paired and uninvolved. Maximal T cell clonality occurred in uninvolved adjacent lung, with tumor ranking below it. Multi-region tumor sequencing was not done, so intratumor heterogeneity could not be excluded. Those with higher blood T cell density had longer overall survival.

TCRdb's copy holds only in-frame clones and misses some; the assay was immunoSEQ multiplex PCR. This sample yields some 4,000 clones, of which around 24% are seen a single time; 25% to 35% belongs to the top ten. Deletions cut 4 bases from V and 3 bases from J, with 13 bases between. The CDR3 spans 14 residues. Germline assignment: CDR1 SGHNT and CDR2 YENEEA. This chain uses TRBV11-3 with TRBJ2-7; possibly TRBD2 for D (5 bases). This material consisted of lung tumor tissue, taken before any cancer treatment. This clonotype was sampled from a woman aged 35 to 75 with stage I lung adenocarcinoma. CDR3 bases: TGTGCCAGCAGCTCCGGACTGAGGGTCTACGAGCAGTACTTC. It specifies CASSSGLRVYEQYF.